A single sample is the source of the 30 T cell receptor beta chains below, sequenced in a study of T cells in Graves' hyperthyroidism and ophthalmopathy. Authors of the study amplified TCR beta CDR3 regions from RNA transcripts. With the HTBI primer set, the TCR CDR3 went through a first round of RT-PCR. TCRdb itself ran the multiplex PCR reads through MiXCR, one entry per CDR3 protein. The sample has about 600,000 distinct CDR3 sequences; 14% are singletons. The source material was blood. The source of these receptors is a woman between 45 and 65 years old with Graves' ophthalmopathy.

This chain uses TRBV19 with TRBJ2-1, with D perhaps matching TRBD1 (6 bases). The CDR3 is 15 amino acids. V dropped 6 bases and J dropped 7 bases, with 19 bases sitting between them. Germline CDR1 LNHDA, CDR2 SQIVND (reference sequence). The CDR3 bases are TGTGCCAGTAGCGCCCCAACAGGGTTACTAAATGAGCAGTTCTTC. The encoded protein is CASSAPTGLLNEQFF.

The chain carries TRBV20-1 and TRBJ2-5, with a tentative D call TRBD2 (5 bases). This CDR3 has 14 residues. The germline CDR1 and CDR2 sequences are DFQATT and SNEGSKA (reference sequence). Trimming took 4 bases from V and 2 from J, leaving 14 bases between them. This CDR3 is CSAISGSEQETQYF. The CDR3 DNA follows: TGCAGTGCTATTTCGGGTAGCGAACAAGAGACCCAGTACTTC.

The chain couples TRBV13 to TRBJ1-6; D is possibly TRBD1 (6 bases). CDR1 and CDR2 from the germline V gene are PRHDT and FYEKMQ (reference sequence). This CDR3 is 15 amino acids long. V lost 1 base, J lost 7 bases, and 11 bases lay in between. The CDR3 spells CASSLVGGANSPLHF. CDR3 DNA sequence: TGTGCCAGCAGCTTAGTAGGGGGTGCGAATTCACCCCTCCACTTT.

This chain joins TRBV6-2 or TRBV6-3 and TRBJ2-1, with 8 bases identical to TRBD2. V lost 6 bases, J lost 4 bases, and 11 bases stayed unmatched. The CDR3 sequence is 16 residues long. Germline loops: CDR1 MNHEY, CDR2 SVGEGT. CDR3 region: CASRTSSGRQYNEQFF. In DNA form, the CDR3 reads TGTGCCAGCAGGACATCCAGCGGGAGACAATACAATGAGCAGTTCTTC.

This clonotype was observed at least ten times. The chain combines TRBV28 with TRBJ2-7, with D perhaps TRBD1 (7 bases). Germline V gives CDR1 MDHEN, CDR2 SYDVKM. The CDR3 length is 13 residues. V lost 4 bases to trimming and J lost 4 bases, with 11 bases between them. The CDR3 reads CASSSGGWYEQYF. The CDR3 region has the DNA TGTGCCAGCAGTTCAGGGGGGTGGTACGAGCAGTACTTC.

This clonotype occurred many times. The genes are TRBV28 and TRBJ2-7, with TRBD1 matching 10 bases. V shed 5 bases, J shed 6 bases, and the junction held 7 bases outside the gene matches. CDR3 length: 14 residues. In germline, CDR1 is MDHEN, CDR2 SYDVKM. CDR3 protein: CASSPSGQGPEQYF. CDR3 nucleotides: TGTGCCAGCAGTCCATCGGGACAGGGGCCCGAGCAGTACTTC. The full variable domain, with the rest looked up from reference TRBV28 and TRBJ2-7, is DVKVTQSSRYLVKRTGEKVFLECVQDMDHENMFWYRQDPGLGLRLIYFSYDVKMKEKGDIPEGYSVSREKKERFSLILESASTNQTSMYLCASSPSGQGPEQYFGPGTRLTVT.

V is TRBV28 and J is TRBJ1-1, with D possibly matching TRBD1 (5 bases). The germline gives CDR1 MDHEN, CDR2 SYDVKM. The CDR3 covers 15 residues. Trimming shortened V by 6 bases and J by 8 bases, and 22 bases separated the two germline ends. The chain's CDR3 is CASSPRQSGPPEAFF. The CDR3 DNA follows: TGTGCCAGCAGCCCTAGACAGTCTGGTCCCCCCGAAGCTTTCTTT.

J is TRBJ1-3 and V is TRBV12-5, with 11 nucleotides matching TRBD1. CDR3 size: 17 residues. Per germline, CDR1 LGHNT and CDR2 FRNRAP. After removal of 2 bases from V and 3 bases from J, the junction contained 6 bases not matched to a gene. The CDR3 DNA reads as TGTGCTAGTGGTTTGATGAGGACAGGGGGCTTTGGAAACACCATATATTTT. It yields the protein CASGLMRTGGFGNTIYF.

Regarding this clonotype: A much larger clone is a single base away; this may be a read error. A read error is likely, as this CDR3 ends without the conserved phenylalanine or tryptophan. This rearrangement joins TRBV20-1 to TRBJ2-1; TRBD2 matches at 7 bases. The germline V gene has CDR1 DFQATT and CDR2 SNEGSKA (reference sequence). There are 16 residues in the CDR3. With V trimmed by 2 bases and J by 3 bases, 10 bases remained unmatched. The CDR3 is CSARSRTSPHYNEQFV. CDR3 sequence (DNA): TGCAGTGCTAGAAGTCGGACTAGTCCTCACTACAATGAGCAGTTCGTC.

This clonotype was seen many times. This chain links TRBV27 with TRBJ2-1, with TRBD2 matching 8 bases. Looked up from germline, CDR1 is MNHEY and CDR2 is SMNVEV (reference sequence). The CDR3 covers 16 residues. V lost 8 bases to trimming and J lost 4 bases; unmatched junction nucleotides: 13. CDR3 amino acids: CASGYSGRRSYNEQFF. The DNA for the CDR3 is TGTGCCAGCGGCTACAGCGGGAGACGTTCATACAATGAGCAGTTCTTC.

The sample holds many counts of this clonotype. V is TRBV3-1 and J is TRBJ2-1, with 12 bases that match TRBD2. CDR3 length: 18 amino acids. With 1 base clipped from V and 4 bases from J, the junction kept 8 bases outside the gene matches. Per germline, CDR1 LGHDT and CDR2 YNNKEL (reference sequence). The CDR3 region has the DNA TGTGCCAGCAGCCAAGTCCTAGCGGGAGGGCCGAATTACAATGAGCAGTTCTTC. It codes for CASSQVLAGGPNYNEQFF.

This clonotype was detected many times. V usage is TRBV12-5 and J usage is TRBJ2-1, with 13 bases identical to TRBD2. The CDR3 contains 16 residues. The V and J ends lost 4 bases and 5 bases, in that order; junction bases with no gene match: 5. The germline CDR1 and CDR2 sequences are LGHNT and FRNRAP. The CDR3 sequence is CASGWGGLAGNNEQFF. The CDR3, as DNA: TGTGCTAGTGGTTGGGGGGGACTAGCGGGAAACAATGAGCAGTTCTTC.

In this sample, this clonotype turned up many times. The gene calls are TRBV18 and TRBJ2-7; 11 nucleotides align to TRBD2. Per germline, CDR1 KGHSH and CDR2 LQKENI. V was clipped by 1 base and J by 5 bases; unmatched bases: 4. The CDR3 totals 15 residues. This CDR3 reads CASSPLAGGSDEQYF. CDR3 in DNA: TGTGCCAGCTCACCACTAGCGGGAGGGTCCGACGAGCAGTACTTC.

This clonotype was counted a few times. The gene calls are TRBV20-1 and TRBJ1-4; D gene uncertain. The CDR3 consists of 13 residues. Germline CDR1 DFQATT, CDR2 SNEGSKA (reference sequence). Trimming cost V 2 bases and J 0 bases, with 4 bases left between them. CDR3 DNA: TGCAGTGCTAGACCTACAACTAATGAAAAACTGTTTTTT. Encoded protein: CSARPTTNEKLFF.

This clonotype was detected ten times or more. The genes are TRBV20-1 and TRBJ2-1, with 13 bases that match TRBD2. Germline V gives CDR1 DFQATT, CDR2 SNEGSKA (reference sequence). The CDR3 is made up of 15 amino acids. The trim removed 3 bases at V and 9 bases at J, leaving 8 bases unmatched. The CDR3 bases are TGCAGTGCTAGTAAACTAGCGGGAGGGCCTAGTGAGCAGTTCTTC. Amino acids: CSASKLAGGPSEQFF.

This clonotype was seen many times. The J gene is TRBJ2-3, the V gene TRBV7-2; 8 bases match TRBD2. V was clipped by 1 base and J by 6 bases; unmatched bases: 9. The CDR3 is 16 residues long. From germline, CDR1 is SGHTA and CDR2 FQGNSA. The CDR3, as DNA: TGTGCCAGCAGCTTAGACGTGATAGCGGGAATTGATACGCAGTATTTT. This codes for CASSLDVIAGIDTQYF.

This clonotype appeared many times. The DNA for the CDR3 is TGTGCCAGCAGCTTAGGGGTTGTGGGGACGAACATTCAGTACTTC. This gives the protein CASSLGVVGTNIQYF. The chain recombines TRBV7-8 with TRBJ2-4; D possibly uses TRBD1 or TRBD2 (5 bases each). V lost 1 base and J lost 7, with 14 bases in between. Germline V gene lookup returns CDR1 SGHVS and CDR2 FQNEAQ. The CDR3 spans 15 residues.

This clonotype has just a few counts. The chain has TRBV27 and TRBJ1-4, with a tentative D call TRBD1 (5 bases). The CDR3 consists of 15 residues. Germline V lookup: CDR1 MNHEY, CDR2 SMNVEV (reference sequence). Trimming stripped 6 bases from V and 2 bases from J, with 13 bases between. CDR3 residues: CASRITRATNEKLFF. In nucleotides, the CDR3 is TGTGCCAGCAGAATCACCAGGGCCACTAATGAAAAACTGTTTTTT.

This rearrangement joins TRBV4-3 to TRBJ2-2, with D unclear. Germline V CDR1 and CDR2: LGHNA, YSLEER. CDR3 size: 14 residues. V was cut by 0 bases and J by 6 bases, with 8 bases left in between. CDR3 region: CASSQDLIPGELFF. The CDR3 coding sequence is TGCGCCAGCAGCCAAGATCTGATCCCCGGGGAGCTGTTTTTT.

On this clonotype: A much larger clonotype is one base distant, so this may be a read error. This CDR3 fails to terminate in the conserved phenylalanine or tryptophan, so it likely reflects a read error. This rearrangement joins TRBV4-1 to TRBJ2-5, with TRBD2 identical over 11 bases. Looked up from germline, CDR1 is MGHRA and CDR2 is YSYEKL. This CDR3 has 17 residues. After removal of 1 base from V and 1 base from J, the junction contained 5 bases not matched to a gene. The CDR3 loop reads CASSQGATSGTQETQYL. The CDR3 DNA reads TGCGCCAGCAGCCAAGGGGCGACTAGCGGGACCCAAGAGACCCAGTACCTC.

With regard to this clonotype: This may arise from a read error, as a much more abundant clone is one base away. The CDR3 DNA reads TGTGCCAGCAGTTTCCCCGGACTAGCGGGAGTAACCTGGGAGCTGTTTTTT. It specifies CASSFPGLAGVTWELFF. The chain uses TRBV28 and TRBJ2-2, with 13 bases identical to TRBD2. Trimming removed 3 bases from V and 9 bases from J; junction bases left unmatched: 10. The CDR3 is 17 amino acids. CDR1 is MDHEN and CDR2 is SYDVKM in the germline V gene. Filled out from reference TRBV28 and TRBJ2-2, the complete variable domain reads DVKVTQSSRYLVKRTGEKVFLECVQDMDHENMFWYRQDPGLGLRLIYFSYDVKMKEKGDIPEGYSVSREKKERFSLILESASTNQTSMYLCASSFPGLAGVTWELFFGEGSRLTVL.

This clonotype was found many times. The chain employs TRBV28 and TRBJ1-1, with TRBD1 identical over 7 bases. The V gene end was trimmed by 8 bases and the J gene end by 4 bases; junction bases not matched to a gene: 7. This CDR3 is built from 13 residues. Germline lookup yields CDR1 MDHEN and CDR2 SYDVKM. CDR3 sequence (DNA): TGTGCCAGCGATATGAGGGGGCTCACTGAAGCTTTCTTT. Protein sequence: CASDMRGLTEAFF. The whole variable domain, filled in from reference TRBV28 and TRBJ1-1, reads DVKVTQSSRYLVKRTGEKVFLECVQDMDHENMFWYRQDPGLGLRLIYFSYDVKMKEKGDIPEGYSVSREKKERFSLILESASTNQTSMYLCASDMRGLTEAFFGQGTRLTVV.

Points on this clonotype: A clone one base away is much larger, so this may be a read error. The chain employs TRBV6-4 and TRBJ1-4; no firm D call. Germline CDR1 is MRHNA and CDR2 is SNTAGT. The CDR3 extends over 15 amino acids. V gave up 4 bases and J gave up 7 bases, with 16 bases separating them. The CDR3 region is CASSARRSQIEKLFF. The DNA for the CDR3 is TGTGCCAGCAGTGCCCGACGGTCGCAGATTGAAAAACTGTTTTTT.

This clonotype was recorded many times. V gene TRBV7-2 combines with J gene TRBJ1-2; 11 bases align to TRBD1. There are 14 residues in the CDR3. Germline V gene lookup returns CDR1 SGHTA and CDR2 FQGNSA. Trimming cost V 4 bases and J 7 bases; bases outside gene matches: 5. CDR3 protein: CASSSGQGAIGYTF. CDR3 nucleotide sequence: TGTGCCAGCAGCTCAGGACAGGGGGCCATTGGCTACACCTTC.

This clonotype was found many times. This chain uses TRBV6-1 with TRBJ1-1; D might be TRBD1 (6 bases). V lost 7 bases, J lost 0 bases, and 15 bases lay in between. The germline gives CDR1 MNHNS, CDR2 SASEGT. CDR3 length equals 15 residues. The CDR3 sequence: CASTEGTGLNTEAFF. The CDR3 DNA follows: TGTGCCAGCACCGAAGGAACAGGGCTGAACACTGAAGCTTTCTTT.

This clonotype was seen many times. The chain carries TRBV3-1 and TRBJ2-5; 9 bases match TRBD2. V was clipped by 4 bases and J by 4 bases; unmatched bases: 16. Germline V gives CDR1 LGHDT, CDR2 YNNKEL (reference sequence). This CDR3 region has 18 residues. CDR3 DNA: TGTGCCAGCAGCCCAGGGGAGGTAGCGGGAGCCGGCGGAGAGACCCAGTACTTC. Its translation is CASSPGEVAGAGGETQYF.

This clonotype showed up many times. The chain has TRBV27 and TRBJ2-7; D may correspond to TRBD1 or TRBD2 (5 bases each). V dropped 0 bases and J dropped 6 bases, with 12 bases sitting between them. Germline lookup yields CDR1 MNHEY and CDR2 SMNVEV (reference sequence). The CDR3 totals 14 residues. The CDR3 nucleotides read TGTGCCAGCAGTTTATCGCAGGGCCGGGGCGAGCAGTACTTC. It encodes CASSLSQGRGEQYF.

V usage is TRBV9 and J usage is TRBJ1-2; D is possibly TRBD1 (6 bases). The germline gives CDR1 SGDLS, CDR2 YYNGEE. V lost 2 bases and J 4 bases, leaving 15 bases between the germline ends. The CDR3 loop spans 15 amino acids. Written as DNA, the CDR3 is TGTGCCAGCAGCGTTCAAGAGGGGGACACCTATGGCTACACCTTC. Protein: CASSVQEGDTYGYTF. Supplemented by reference TRBV9 and TRBJ1-2, the full variable domain reads DSGVTQTPKHLITATGQRVTLRCSPRSGDLSVYWYQQSLDQGLQFLIQYYNGEERAKGNILERFSAQQFPDLHSELNLSSLELGDSALYFCASSVQEGDTYGYTFGSGTRLTVV.

The sample holds many counts of this clonotype. The chain links TRBV5-8 to TRBJ1-2, with 7 bases identical to TRBD1. CDR3 length equals 13 residues. The V and J ends lost 4 bases and 4 bases, in that order; junction bases with no gene match: 4. CDR1 and CDR2 (germline): SGHTS, YDEGEE. The CDR3 loop reads CASSRDSRYGYTF. The CDR3 DNA sequence: TGTGCCAGCAGCCGGGACAGTCGCTATGGCTACACCTTC.

This clonotype has ten or more counts. This chain connects TRBV18 to TRBJ2-7; 10 positions agree with TRBD2. The CDR3 runs to 18 residues. Germline CDR1 is KGHSH and CDR2 is LQKENI. V dropped 3 bases and J dropped 4; count of bases not matched to a gene: 15. For the CDR3, the DNA is TGTGCCAGCTCACCGGGTCTAGGGAGGACTAGCGGTATATACGAGCAGTACTTC. Translation: CASSPGLGRTSGIYEQYF.